What follows is one T cell receptor beta chain and its context. This record comes from a study of blood T cell repertoires in COVID-19. Authors' analysis steps: It was from reference gene primer amplification that nucleated cell counts were estimated. TCRdb's copy holds only in-frame clones and misses some; the assay was immunoSEQ multiplex PCR. The V and J calls and clone size are taken from that table; D and trimming were inferred from the DNA. The sample has 250,000 to 300,000 clones; 83% are singletons. This TCR was sampled from a man at least 80 years old with acute or convalescent COVID-19. The sample taken for sequencing was peripheral blood.

The CDR3 DNA reads as TGTGCCAGCAGCTCCGGGACTAGTGATACCGGGGAGCTGTTTTTT. Translated: CASSSGTSDTGELFF. This rearrangement joins TRBV5-4 to TRBJ2-2; TRBD2 agrees at 8 bases. Looked up from germline, CDR1 is SGHNT and CDR2 is YYREEE (reference sequence). The CDR3 runs to 15 residues. Trimming at V came to 3 bases and at J to 5 bases, leaving 6 bases not matched to a gene.